These T cell receptor beta chains were read from a single sample in a study of naive and memory T cell subsets. TCRdb fed the UMI-ligation and nested PCR reads into MiXCR, producing one record per CDR3 protein. The sample holds over 11,000 distinct CDR3 sequences, 4.5% to 6.5% seen once. The material sequenced was skin, taken from a tuberculin skin test site. The receptor source for this set is an adult in good health. Each CDR3 is given with its conserved first and last residue. A D gene is named only where the DNA matches it firmly. The size entry is marked missing in some rows and otherwise reads once, few, many or a size class.

size	V	D	J	DNA	CDR3
many	TRBV7-2	TRBD1	TRBJ2-5	TGTGCCAGCAGCCCAAACAGGGGGAAAGAGACCCAGTACTTC	CASSPNRGKETQYF
few	TRBV7-2	NA	TRBJ1-2	TGTGCCAGCAGCTTTGGGAGGGAGAATGGCTACACCTTC	CASSFGRENGYTF
medium-sized	TRBV11-2	TRBD1	TRBJ2-7	TGTGCCAGCAGCCCCAACCTTAGGGACAGGGGCCGTTCCTACGAGCAGTACTTC	CASSPNLRDRGRSYEQYF
many	TRBV6-6	NA	TRBJ2-5	TGTGCCAGCAGACCGGACAGTCGGATGGCCCAGTACTTC	CASRPDSRMAQYF
many	TRBV7-2	TRBD1	TRBJ2-2	TGTGCCAGCAGCCCCGGACAGGTCCACACCGGGGAGCTGTTTTTT	CASSPGQVHTGELFF
many	TRBV29-1	NA	TRBJ1-4	TGCAGCGCTGGGGCAGGGAACACTAATGAAAAACTGTTTTTT	CSAGAGNTNEKLFF
few	TRBV18	TRBD1	TRBJ1-5	TGTGCCAGCTCACCCAAGCCAGGGGGAGGCCAGCCCCAGCATTTT	CASSPKPGGGQPQHF
NA	TRBV12-3/TRBV12-4	NA	TRBJ2-3	TGTGCCAGCAGTTTGATGGGTTTCCGAACCACAGATACGCAGTATTTT	CASSLMGFRTTDTQYF
many	TRBV20-1	NA	TRBJ1-6	TGCAGTGCTAGGCTCAACACCGATTCACCCCTCCACTTT	CSARLNTDSPLHF
many	TRBV6-2/TRBV6-3	NA	TRBJ1-1	TGTGCCAGCAGTTACGGCCGGAATGAAGCTTTCTTT	CASSYGRNEAFF
NA	TRBV5-4	NA	TRBJ1-1	TGTGCCAGCAGCTTGGGGGTGGGCACTGAAGCTTTCTTT	CASSLGVGTEAFF
many	TRBV2	NA	TRBJ1-5	TGTGCCAGCAGTGAAAGCAATCAGCCCCAGCATTTT	CASSESNQPQHF
many	TRBV7-9	TRBD1	TRBJ1-1	TGTGCCAGCAGCCTAGGACAGGGGGCCGAGACTGAAGCTTTCTTT	CASSLGQGAETEAFF
many	TRBV6-6	NA	TRBJ2-4	TGTGCCAGCAGTTACGCCGGGGAGGCAAACATTCAGTACTTC	CASSYAGEANIQYF
many	TRBV20-1	NA	TRBJ1-2	TGCAGTGCTTCCTTCGGACAGTACTACACCTTC	CSASFGQYYTF
many	TRBV6-2/TRBV6-3	NA	TRBJ2-7	TGTGCCAGCAGCACCACGGGACCTGTGAACTTC	CASSTTGPVNF
many	TRBV5-1	NA	TRBJ1-6	TGCGCCAGCAGCCTGCGGACAGACGGGGATTCACCCCTCCACTTT	CASSLRTDGDSPLHF
few	TRBV19	NA	TRBJ1-4	TGTGCCAGTACCGACCTGACAGTTGCAACTAATGAAAAACTGTTTTTT	CASTDLTVATNEKLFF
many	TRBV7-3	NA	TRBJ2-1	TGTGCCAGCAGCCCCCAGGGAGCGAGTCAGCAGTTCTTC	CASSPQGASQQFF
NA	TRBV7-3	NA	TRBJ1-1	TGTGCCAGCAGCCCTCAACAGGACACTGAAGCTTTCTTT	CASSPQQDTEAFF
NA	TRBV20-1	NA	TRBJ1-2	TGCAGCGCTCTCCGGACCGATCAGGGGAAGGGTGGCGACACCTTC	CSALRTDQGKGGDTF
few	TRBV18	TRBD1	TRBJ2-3	TGTGCCAGCTCACCGGCCGAGGGACAGACGCAGTATTTT	CASSPAEGQTQYF